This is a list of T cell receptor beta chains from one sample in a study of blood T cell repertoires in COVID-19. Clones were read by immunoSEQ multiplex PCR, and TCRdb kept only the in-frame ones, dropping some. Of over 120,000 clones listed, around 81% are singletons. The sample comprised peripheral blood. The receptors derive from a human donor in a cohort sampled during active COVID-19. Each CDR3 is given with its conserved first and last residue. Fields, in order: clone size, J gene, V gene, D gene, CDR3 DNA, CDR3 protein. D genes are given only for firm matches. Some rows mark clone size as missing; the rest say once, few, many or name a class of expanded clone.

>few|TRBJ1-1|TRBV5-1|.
TGCGCCAGCAGCCCACGAGGTGCAGCCCCGAACACTGAAGCTTTCTTT
CASSPRGAAPNTEAFF
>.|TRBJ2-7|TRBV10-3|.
TGTGCCATCAGTGAGTCTTATGAGGACGAGCAGTACTTC
CAISESYEDEQYF
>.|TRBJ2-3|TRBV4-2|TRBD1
TGTGCCAGCAGCCAAGAAGTGACAGGGGAGTTGACAGATACGCAGTATTTT
CASSQEVTGELTDTQYF
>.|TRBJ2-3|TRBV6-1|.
TGTGCCAGCAGGTTGGGCAGCAGCACAGATACGCAGTATTTT
CASRLGSSTDTQYF
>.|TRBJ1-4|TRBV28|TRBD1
TGTGCCAGCAGCGACCCCGGGACAGAGGGTGAAAAACTGTTTTTT
CASSDPGTEGEKLFF
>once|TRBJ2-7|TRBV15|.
TGTGCCACCAGCAGCCACAGTGTCGAGCAGTACTTC
CATSSHSVEQYF
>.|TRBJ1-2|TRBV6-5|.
TGTGCCAGCAGTACTGGAGGTTCTGGGTATGGCTACACCTTC
CASSTGGSGYGYTF
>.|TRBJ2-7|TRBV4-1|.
TGCGCCAGCAGCCAAAGCGAGACGGTCTCCTACGAGCAGTACTTC
CASSQSETVSYEQYF
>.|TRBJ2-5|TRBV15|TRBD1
TGTGCCACCAGCAGAAGGACAGGGTTAATCGCGGAGACCCAGTACTTC
CATSRRTGLIAETQYF
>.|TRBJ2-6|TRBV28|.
TGTGCCAGCAGTTCGGTATCTGGGGCCAACGTCCTGACTTTC
CASSSVSGANVLTF
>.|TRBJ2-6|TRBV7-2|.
TGTGCCAGCAGCTTAGAGGCGGAGATAACCCTTTCTGGGGCCAACGTCCTGACTTTC
CASSLEAEITLSGANVLTF
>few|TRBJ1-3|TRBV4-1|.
TGCGCCAGCAGCCAACCTTTCCTCAGGGACTCTGGAAACACCATATATTTT
CASSQPFLRDSGNTIYF
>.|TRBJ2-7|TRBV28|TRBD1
TGTGCCAGCAGATCACCGACAGGGGGCTGGGACGAGCAGTACTTC
CASRSPTGGWDEQYF
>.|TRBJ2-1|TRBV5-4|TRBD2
TGTGCCAGCAGCGGTATAGCGGGAGGGCCCTTTTATGAGCAGTTCTTC
CASSGIAGGPFYEQFF
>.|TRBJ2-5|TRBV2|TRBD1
TGTGCCAGCAGCAATCCGGGACAGGGGGCGCAGACCCAGTACTTC
CASSNPGQGAQTQYF
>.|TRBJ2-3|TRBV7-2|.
TGTGCCAGCAGCTTAGCTAGGACAGGCACAGATACGCAGTATTTT
CASSLARTGTDTQYF
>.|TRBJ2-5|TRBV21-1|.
TGTGCCAGCACCCGGGTGTGGGACAGGGTAGAGACCCAGTACTTC
CASTRVWDRVETQYF
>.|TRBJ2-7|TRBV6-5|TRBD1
TGTGCCAGCAGTTCCCCAGGGACAGCTATTTACGAGCAGTACTTC
CASSSPGTAIYEQYF
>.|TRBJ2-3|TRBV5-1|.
TGCGCCAGCAGCGCCGGGGACTCCCGCACAGATACGCAGTATTTT
CASSAGDSRTDTQYF
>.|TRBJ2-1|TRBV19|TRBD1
TGTGCCAGTAGTATAGGGACAGGGGGTCTAGCCGGTGAGCAGTTCTTC
CASSIGTGGLAGEQFF
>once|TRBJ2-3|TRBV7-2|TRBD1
TGTGCCAGCAGCACCCAGACAGGGCTCAGCACAGATACGCAGTATTTT
CASSTQTGLSTDTQYF
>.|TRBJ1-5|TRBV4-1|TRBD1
TGCGCCAGCAGCCAAGTACCGGGACAGAACAATCAGCCCCAGCATTTT
CASSQVPGQNNQPQHF
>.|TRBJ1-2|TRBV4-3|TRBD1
TGCGCCAGCAGCCAAGATCGGACAGGGGGACGCGTTGCTATCGATGGCTACACCTTC
CASSQDRTGGRVAIDGYTF
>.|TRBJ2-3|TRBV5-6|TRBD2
TGTGCCAGCAGCCACGGACTAGCGGGCATCACAGATACGCAGTATTTT
CASSHGLAGITDTQYF
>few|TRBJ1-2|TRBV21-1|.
TGTGCCAGCAGCACTATGGACAGAATTACTGCTAACTATGGCTACACCTTC
CASSTMDRITANYGYTF
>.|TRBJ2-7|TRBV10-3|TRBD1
TGTGCCATCAGTGACCCCGATATGGACAGGGGGCTAGAGCAGTACTTC
CAISDPDMDRGLEQYF
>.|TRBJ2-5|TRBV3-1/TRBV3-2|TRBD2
TGTGCCAGCAGCCGGAGCGGGAGGCGAGAGACCCAGTACTTC
CASSRSGRRETQYF
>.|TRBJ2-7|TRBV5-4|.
TGTGCCAGCAGCTTGGCGACAGGTTCCCCCTACGAGCAGTACTTC
CASSLATGSPYEQYF
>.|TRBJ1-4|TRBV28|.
TGTGCCAGCAGTTCAGCGGGGTTAGTTAATGAAAAACTGTTTTTT
CASSSAGLVNEKLFF
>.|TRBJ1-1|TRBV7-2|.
TGTGCCAGCAGCTTAGGTTCGACAGGGAACACTGAAGCTTTCTTT
CASSLGSTGNTEAFF
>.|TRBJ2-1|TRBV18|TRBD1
TGTGCCAGCTCACCACTTGAAGGGACAGGGCCTGGCAATGAGCAGTTCTTC
CASSPLEGTGPGNEQFF
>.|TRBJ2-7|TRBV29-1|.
TGCAGCGTGGGCACAGGGAGACACGAGCAGTACTTC
CSVGTGRHEQYF
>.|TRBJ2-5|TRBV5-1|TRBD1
TGCGCCAGCAGCTTAAGCCAGGGACAGTTGGAGACCCAGTACTTC
CASSLSQGQLETQYF
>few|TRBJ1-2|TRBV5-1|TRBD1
TGCGCCAGCAGCTCCGGGACAGACTATGGCTACACCTTC
CASSSGTDYGYTF
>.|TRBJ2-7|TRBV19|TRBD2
TGTGCCAGTAGTATCACGGGCGGGAGCTACGAGCAGTACTTC
CASSITGGSYEQYF
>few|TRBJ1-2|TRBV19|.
TGTGCCAGTAGTAAGGGGTCTTCTGGGTATGGCTACACCTTC
CASSKGSSGYGYTF
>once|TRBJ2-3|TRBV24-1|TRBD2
TGTGCCACCAGTGATTCCCATCAAACTAGCGGGGAGCCCACAGATACGCAGTATTTT
CATSDSHQTSGEPTDTQYF
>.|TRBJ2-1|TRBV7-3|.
TGTGCCAGCAGCTTAACGTCCAGTACCGCCTACAATGAGCAGTTCTTC
CASSLTSSTAYNEQFF
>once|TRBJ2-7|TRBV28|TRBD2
TGTGCCAGCAGTTTACAGCGGGGGGTATCCTACGAGCAGTACTTC
CASSLQRGVSYEQYF
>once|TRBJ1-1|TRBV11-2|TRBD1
TGTGCCAGCAGCTTATACGGGACAGGGAACACTGAAGCTTTCTTT
CASSLYGTGNTEAFF
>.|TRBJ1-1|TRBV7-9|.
TGTGCCAGCAGCTTAACGGGAGGTGAAGCTTTCTTT
CASSLTGGEAFF
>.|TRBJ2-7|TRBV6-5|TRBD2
TGTGCCAGCAGTTCAACTAGCGGGATGTTACAGCAGTACTTC
CASSSTSGMLQQYF
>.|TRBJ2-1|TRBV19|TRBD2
TGTGCCAGTAAAGGGACTAGCGGGAGTGGGCAGTTCTTC
CASKGTSGSGQFF
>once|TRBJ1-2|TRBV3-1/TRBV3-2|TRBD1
TGTGCCAGCAGCCAAGGTTACACAGGGGGTAATGTTGGCTACACCTTC
CASSQGYTGGNVGYTF
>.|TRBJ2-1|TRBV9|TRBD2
TGTGCCAGCAGCGTAGCTACCCGAGCGGGAGGGCACAATGAGCAGTTCTTC
CASSVATRAGGHNEQFF
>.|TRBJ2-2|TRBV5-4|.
TGTGCCAGCAGCAGGGTGGGCGGTACGGGGACCGGGGAGCTGTTTTTT
CASSRVGGTGTGELFF
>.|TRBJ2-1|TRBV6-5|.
TGTGCCAGTTTTAGGGGTTACAATGAGCAGTTCTTC
CASFRGYNEQFF
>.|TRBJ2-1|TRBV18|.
TGTGCCAGCTCACCACCGAACCGAGGACAGTTCGGAGATGAGCAGTTCTTC
CASSPPNRGQFGDEQFF
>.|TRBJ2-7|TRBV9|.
TGTGCCAGCAGCCTCTCTGGGGCAGGCGGCTCCGAGCAGTACTTC
CASSLSGAGGSEQYF
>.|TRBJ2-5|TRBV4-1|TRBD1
TGCGCCAGCAGCCAAGGGGACAGGATGGTCCAAGAGACCCAGTACTTC
CASSQGDRMVQETQYF
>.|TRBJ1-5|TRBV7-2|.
TGTGCCAGCAGCCCAGCGGACGGGTTGGCCAATCAGCCCCAGCATTTT
CASSPADGLANQPQHF
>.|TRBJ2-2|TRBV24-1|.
TGTGCCACCAGTCTAGGAGCGAAGTCGAACACCGGGGAGCTGTTTTTT
CATSLGAKSNTGELFF
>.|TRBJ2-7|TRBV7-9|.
TGTGCCAGCAGCTTAGACTTGAGACCTAGCTCCTACGAGCAGTACTTC
CASSLDLRPSSYEQYF
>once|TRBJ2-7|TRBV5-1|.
TGCGCCAGCAGCTTGGAACGACAGTACGAGCAGTACTTC
CASSLERQYEQYF
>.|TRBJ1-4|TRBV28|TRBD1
TGTGCCAGCAGTTTTCTCCGGGACAGGGGGTTCTTCCATGAAAAACTGTTTTTT
CASSFLRDRGFFHEKLFF
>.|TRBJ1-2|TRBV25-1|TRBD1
TGTGCCAGCAGTGTTCCAGGGGGCCTTGGCTACACCTTC
CASSVPGGLGYTF
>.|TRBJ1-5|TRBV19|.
TGTGCCAGTAGAAAGGAGAATCAGCCCCAGCATTTT
CASRKENQPQHF
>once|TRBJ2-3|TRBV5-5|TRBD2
TGTGCCAGCAGCTTGGCTAGCGGGAGACGAACAGATACGCAGTATTTT
CASSLASGRRTDTQYF
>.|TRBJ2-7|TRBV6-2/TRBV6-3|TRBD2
TGTGCCAGCAGTTACTCGTTCCGGCGGGAGGGCTCCTACGAGCAGTACTTC
CASSYSFRREGSYEQYF